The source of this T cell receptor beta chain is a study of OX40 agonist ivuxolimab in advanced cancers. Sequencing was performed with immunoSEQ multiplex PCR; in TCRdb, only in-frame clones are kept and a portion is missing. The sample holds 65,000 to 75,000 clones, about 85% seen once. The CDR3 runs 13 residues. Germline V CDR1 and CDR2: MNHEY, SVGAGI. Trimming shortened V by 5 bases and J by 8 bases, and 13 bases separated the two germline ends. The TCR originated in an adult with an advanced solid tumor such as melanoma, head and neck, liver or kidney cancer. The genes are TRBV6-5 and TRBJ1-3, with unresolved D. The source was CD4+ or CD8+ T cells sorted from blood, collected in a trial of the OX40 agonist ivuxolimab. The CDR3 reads CASSNSLGDTIYF. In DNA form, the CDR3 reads TGTGCCAGCAGTAATTCTCTTGGCGACACCATATATTTT.